The 5 T cell receptor beta chains given below trace back to one sample, sequenced in a study of cytomegalovirus exposure and HLA in healthy donors. Method: immunoSEQ multiplex PCR; TCRdb's copy keeps in-frame clones and lacks some. Of around 140,000 clones in the sample, roughly nine tenths were seen once. The source material was PBMCs. All receptors come from a woman under 30 in good health and CMV-seronegative.

This chain links TRBV2 with TRBJ1-6, with D hard to call. The CDR3 loop spans 12 amino acids. Germline-derived CDR1 and CDR2 are SNHLY and FYNNEI. V was clipped by 3 bases and J by 11 bases, with 8 bases between them. The CDR3 region has the DNA TGTGCCAGCAGTGACTCCTCTGCACCCCTCCACTTT. Its protein is CASSDSSAPLHF.

The chain employs TRBV5-4 and TRBJ2-3, with D possibly being TRBD1 (7 bases). The CDR3 runs 17 residues. The V gene's germline CDR1 is SGHNT and CDR2 YYREEE (reference sequence). V was trimmed by 4 bases and J by 1 base, leaving 19 bases between them. The CDR3 sequence is CASSGPRQGLGTDTQYF. In nucleotides, the CDR3 is TGTGCCAGCAGCGGCCCCAGACAGGGACTCGGCACAGATACGCAGTATTTT.

Only one count was recorded for this clone. V gene TRBV2 combines with J gene TRBJ1-2, with D tentatively TRBD1 (5 bases). The germline V and J ends were trimmed by 4 bases and 8 bases, with 20 bases remaining between them. CDR1 and CDR2 from the germline V gene are SNHLY and FYNNEI. The CDR3 is 15 amino acids. CDR3 amino acids: CASSGSDTLARGYTF. CDR3 nucleotide sequence: TGTGCCAGCAGTGGTTCGGACACGCTCGCTAGGGGCTACACCTTC. Full variable domain (remainder filled in from reference TRBV2 and TRBJ1-2): EPEVTQTPSHQVTQMGQEVILRCVPISNHLYFYWYRQILGQKVEFLVSFYNNEISEKSEIFDDQFSVERPDGSNFTLKIRSTKLEDSAMYFCASSGSDTLARGYTFGSGTRLTVV.

J is TRBJ1-6 and V is TRBV7-9, with TRBD1 matching over 8 bases. Per germline, CDR1 SEHNR and CDR2 FQNEAQ (reference sequence). The CDR3 sequence is 16 residues long. V shed 5 bases, J shed 4 bases, and the junction held 7 bases outside the gene matches. CDR3 amino acids: CASSPGTGQYNSPLHF. DNA of the CDR3: TGTGCCAGCAGCCCTGGGACAGGCCAATATAATTCACCCCTCCACTTT.

This chain uses TRBV5-1 with TRBJ2-3; the match to TRBD1 covers 7 bases. V lost 0 bases to trimming and J lost 4 bases; unmatched junction nucleotides: 5. This CDR3 is 15 amino acids long. Germline V gene sequence: CDR1 SGHRS, CDR2 YFSETQ. As DNA, the CDR3 is TGCGCCAGCAGCTTGGGAGACAGGGACGCAGATACGCAGTATTTT. Encoded protein: CASSLGDRDADTQYF.